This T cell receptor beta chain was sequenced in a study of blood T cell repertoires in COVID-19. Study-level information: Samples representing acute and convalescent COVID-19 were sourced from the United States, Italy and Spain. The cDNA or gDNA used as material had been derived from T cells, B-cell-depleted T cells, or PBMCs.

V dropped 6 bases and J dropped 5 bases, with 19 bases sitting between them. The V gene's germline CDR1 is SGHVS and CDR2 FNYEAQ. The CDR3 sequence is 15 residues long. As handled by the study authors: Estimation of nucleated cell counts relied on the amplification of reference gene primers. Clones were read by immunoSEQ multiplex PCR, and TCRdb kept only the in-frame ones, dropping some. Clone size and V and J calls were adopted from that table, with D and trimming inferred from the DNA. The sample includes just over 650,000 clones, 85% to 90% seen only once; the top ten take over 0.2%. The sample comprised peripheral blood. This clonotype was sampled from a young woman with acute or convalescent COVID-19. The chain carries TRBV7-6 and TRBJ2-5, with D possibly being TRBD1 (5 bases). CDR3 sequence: CASRAAQGTWETQYF. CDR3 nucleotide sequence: TGTGCCAGCAGGGCGGCGCAGGGTACTTGGGAGACCCAGTACTTC.